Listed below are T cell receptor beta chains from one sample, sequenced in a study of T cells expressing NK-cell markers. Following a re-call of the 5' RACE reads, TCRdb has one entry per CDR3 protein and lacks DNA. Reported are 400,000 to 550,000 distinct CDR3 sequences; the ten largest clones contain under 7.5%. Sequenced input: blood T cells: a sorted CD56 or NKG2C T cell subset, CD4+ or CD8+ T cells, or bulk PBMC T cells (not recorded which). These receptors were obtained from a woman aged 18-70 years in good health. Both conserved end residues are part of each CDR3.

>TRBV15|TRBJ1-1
CATSTLQGGTEAFF
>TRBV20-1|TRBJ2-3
CSARERLADFRTSTDTQYF
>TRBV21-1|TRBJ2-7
CASSRDYIYEQYF
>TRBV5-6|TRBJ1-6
CASSSVELRYDKGSPLHF
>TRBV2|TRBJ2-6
CASGQGNSGANVLTF
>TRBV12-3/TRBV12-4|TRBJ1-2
CASSLGLIYGYTF
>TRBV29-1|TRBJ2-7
CSARQGLREQYF
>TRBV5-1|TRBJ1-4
CASSFRDRREKLFF
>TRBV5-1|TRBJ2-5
CASSANSATQETQYF
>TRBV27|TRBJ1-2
CASSKLQRTGPYGYTF
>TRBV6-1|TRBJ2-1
CASSAGQGAGEQFF
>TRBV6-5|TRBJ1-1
CASSYSHRGSTEAFF
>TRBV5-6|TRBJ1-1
CASSLFGESPNTEAFF
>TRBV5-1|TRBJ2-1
CASSLNVGLEAEQFF
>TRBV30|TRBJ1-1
CAWSLRPEAFF
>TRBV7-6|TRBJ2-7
CASSLTGIGEQYF
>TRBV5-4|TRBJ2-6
CASSGRRTVISGANVLTF
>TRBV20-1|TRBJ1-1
CSARDRAHTEAFF
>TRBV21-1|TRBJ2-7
CASSFRTVPYEQYF
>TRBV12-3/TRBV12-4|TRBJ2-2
CASTNTGELFF
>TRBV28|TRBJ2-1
CASSPRLAGNEQFF
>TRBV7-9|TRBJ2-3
CASSSLTSGLKDTQYF
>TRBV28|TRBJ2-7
CASRAAGGSAYEQYF
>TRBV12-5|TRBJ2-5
CASGLQGARETQYF
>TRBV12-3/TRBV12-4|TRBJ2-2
CASSVRGQGTGELFF
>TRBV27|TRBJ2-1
CASSPGTGYNEQFF